What follows is one TCR beta chain and its context. Its antigen is unidentified. The trim removed 5 bases at V and 4 bases at J, leaving 5 bases unmatched. Per germline, CDR1 SGDLS and CDR2 YYNGEE. This CDR3 contains 14 residues. The sample's treatment: oral pan-JAK inhibitor, 5-10 mg twice daily. Once RNA had been extracted, it was reverse transcribed into cDNA to act as the sequencing template. The method was immunoSEQ multiplex PCR; TCRdb's version includes in-frame clones alone and lacks a portion of them. The sample holds about 190,000 clones, about 60% seen once. The sample comes from a study of CD8+ T cells in alopecia areata. For the study at large: Patients in the treated group were given tofacitinib by mouth, 5 to 10 mg twice a day. Dosing with tofacitinib proceeded for 6 to 18 months, followed by 6 months off drug.

Study-level results: Tofacitinib delivered significant drops in scalp clonality and in expanded CD8+ clones among the top 100. Clonality exceeded that of normal scalp in lesional scalp, most notably in alopecia totalis/universalis.

The material was CD8+ T cells sorted from blood, obtained at week 24, from a patient treated with tofacitinib. The rearrangement links TRBV9 to TRBJ2-1, with 8 bases matching TRBD2. The source is a human donor with alopecia areata. CDR3 nucleotides: TGTGCCAGCAGTCCGGGACTAGAGTACAATGAGCAGTTCTTC. This sequence encodes CASSPGLEYNEQFF.